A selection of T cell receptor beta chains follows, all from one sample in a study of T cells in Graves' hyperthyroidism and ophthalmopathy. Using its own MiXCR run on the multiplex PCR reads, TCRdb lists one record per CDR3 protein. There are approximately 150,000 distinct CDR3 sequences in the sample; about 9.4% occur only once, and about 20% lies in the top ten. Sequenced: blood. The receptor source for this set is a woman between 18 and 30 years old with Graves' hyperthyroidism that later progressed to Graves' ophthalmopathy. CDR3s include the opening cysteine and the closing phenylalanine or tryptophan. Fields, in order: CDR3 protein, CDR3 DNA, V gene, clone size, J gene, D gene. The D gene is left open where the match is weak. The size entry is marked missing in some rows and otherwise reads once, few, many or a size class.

CASSDDGQGNTEAFF | TGTGCCAGCAGCGACGACGGACAGGGGAACACTGAAGCTTTCTTT | TRBV5-6 | many | TRBJ1-1 | TRBD1
CASRTTTPYNEQFF | TGTGCCAGCAGGACTACCACCCCTTACAATGAGCAGTTCTTC | TRBV25-1 | few | TRBJ2-1 | NA
CASSPAASTDTQYF | TGTGCCAGCAGCCCAGCGGCGAGCACAGATACGCAGTATTTT | TRBV7-9 | many | TRBJ2-3 | NA
CASSYSIGLDTQYF | TGTGCCAGCAGTTACTCGATAGGACTAGATACGCAGTATTTT | TRBV6-2/TRBV6-3 | few | TRBJ2-3 | NA
CASSLSGDYEQFF | TGTGCCAGCAGCTTATCGGGGGACTATGAGCAGTTCTTC | TRBV7-3 | NA | TRBJ2-1 | NA
CASSSPTPSYNEQFF | TGTGCCAGCAGCTCCCCCACCCCCAGCTACAATGAGCAGTTCTTC | TRBV7-9 | many | TRBJ2-1 | NA
CAWGYRDAGELFF | TGTGCCTGGGGATACAGGGATGCCGGGGAGCTGTTTTTT | TRBV30 | few | TRBJ2-2 | NA
CASGLEGRQEKLYGYTF | TGTGCTAGTGGTTTGGAGGGTCGCCAGGAGAAGCTTTATGGCTACACCTTC | TRBV12-5 | many | TRBJ1-2 | NA
CASRDTGGSYNSPLHF | TGTGCCAGCAGGGATACAGGGGGATCCTATAATTCACCCCTCCACTTT | TRBV2 | many | TRBJ1-6 | TRBD1
CASSNPGTGDNQPQHF | TGTGCCAGTAGTAACCCCGGGACAGGGGACAATCAGCCCCAGCATTTT | TRBV19 | many | TRBJ1-5 | TRBD1
CASSEGQGWLDTEALF | TGTGCCAGCAGTGAAGGGCAGGGGTGGCTTGACACTGAAGCTCTCTTT | TRBV2 | NA | TRBJ1-1 | NA
CSARAKGLAGEETQYF | TGCAGTGCTAGAGCTAAAGGACTAGCGGGAGAAGAGACCCAGTACTTC | TRBV20-1 | many | TRBJ2-5 | TRBD2
CASSAGRGRVGELFF | TGTGCCAGCAGCGCCGGCAGGGGGCGCGTCGGGGAGCTGTTTTTT | TRBV7-8 | many | TRBJ2-2 | TRBD1
CASSEAGRLVQETQYF | TGTGCCAGCAGTGAAGCGGGACGGCTTGTCCAAGAGACCCAGTACTTC | TRBV2 | many | TRBJ2-5 | NA
CSASQRENIQYF | TGCAGTGCTAGCCAGCGGGAGAACATTCAGTACTTC | TRBV20-1 | NA | TRBJ2-4 | TRBD2
CASSLTGGLDAEAFF | TGTGCCAGCAGCTTAACAGGGGGCCTGGACGCTGAAGCTTTCTTT | TRBV7-6 | NA | TRBJ1-1 | TRBD1
CASSSPTGTGNQPQHF | TGTGCCAGTAGTAGTCCAACCGGGACAGGGAACCAGCCCCAGCATTTT | TRBV19 | many | TRBJ1-5 | TRBD1
CASRTISTYNEQFF | TGTGCCAGCAGGACGATTTCGACGTACAATGAGCAGTTCTTC | TRBV6-5 | NA | TRBJ2-1 | NA
CSVEEEGTVPFISGNTIYF | TGCAGCGTTGAAGAGGAAGGGACTGTCCCATTTATCTCTGGAAACACCATATATTTT | TRBV29-1 | many | TRBJ1-3 | NA
CASSSDLEAFF | TGTGCCAGCAGCTCGGACTTGGAAGCTTTCTTT | TRBV2 | many | TRBJ1-1 | NA
CASSESTGIEKLFF | TGCGCCAGCAGTGAGTCGACCGGGATCGAAAAACTGTTTTTT | TRBV10-1 | NA | TRBJ1-4 | NA
CASSSQGLAYEQFF | TGTGCCAGCAGCTCCCAGGGCCTAGCTTATGAGCAGTTCTTC | TRBV7-3 | many | TRBJ2-1 | NA
CAWSVPMGDAGELFF | TGTGCCTGGAGTGTACCAATGGGGGACGCCGGGGAGCTGTTTTTT | TRBV30 | many | TRBJ2-2 | NA
CATSDYRVNQPQHF | TGTGCCACCAGTGATTACAGGGTCAATCAGCCCCAGCATTTT | TRBV24-1 | many | TRBJ1-5 | NA
CASSQVTSGRSYNEQFF | TGCGCCAGCAGCCAAGTTACTAGCGGGAGGTCCTACAATGAGCAGTTCTTC | TRBV4-1 | NA | TRBJ2-1 | TRBD2
CASSSSDRGGNQPQHF | TGTGCCAGCAGTTCCTCGGACAGGGGCGGCAATCAGCCCCAGCATTTT | TRBV7-2 | many | TRBJ1-5 | TRBD1
CASRRGQGAGNTIYF | TGTGCCAGCAGGCGCGGACAGGGTGCGGGAAACACCATATATTTT | TRBV2 | many | TRBJ1-3 | TRBD1
CASSRQGAGANVLTF | TGTGCCAGCAGTCGACAGGGAGCTGGGGCCAACGTCCTGACTTTC | TRBV6-1 | many | TRBJ2-6 | TRBD1
CASTPVTSGAYNEQFF | TGTGCCAGCACCCCGGTAACTAGCGGGGCCTACAATGAGCAGTTCTTC | TRBV7-9 | many | TRBJ2-1 | TRBD2
CASEGRSYEQYF | TGTGCCAGCGAGGGCCGTTCCTACGAGCAGTACTTC | TRBV7-9 | many | TRBJ2-7 | NA
CASSDRISTETGELFF | TGTGCCAGCAGCGATCGCATATCGACGGAAACCGGGGAGCTGTTTTTT | TRBV6-4 | NA | TRBJ2-2 | NA
CASSPIIGQGVNYEQYF | TGTGCCAGCAGCCCCATTATAGGCCAGGGGGTAAACTACGAGCAGTACTTC | TRBV7-9 | many | TRBJ2-7 | TRBD1
CASTGQGATSGRNEQFF | TGTGCCAGCACGGGACAGGGGGCTACTAGCGGGAGGAATGAGCAGTTCTTC | TRBV2 | many | TRBJ2-1 | NA
CASSQSGDLRVHTQYF | TGTGCCAGCAGCCAATCGGGGGACTTGAGGGTTCACACGCAGTATTTT | TRBV4-2 | few | TRBJ2-3 | NA
CSASTSASSYEQYF | TGCAGTGCTTCTACTAGCGCTAGCTCCTACGAGCAGTACTTC | TRBV20-1 | many | TRBJ2-7 | TRBD2
CASSKRQGQETQYF | TGTGCCAGCAGCAAACGACAGGGGCAAGAGACCCAGTACTTC | TRBV13 | many | TRBJ2-5 | TRBD1
CASSLARAGLSYNEQFF | TGTGCCAGCAGCTTAGCGAGGGCAGGGCTATCCTACAATGAGCAGTTCTTC | TRBV7-6 | many | TRBJ2-1 | NA
CASSQGGGPLHF | TGTGCCAGCAGCCAAGGAGGCGGGCCCCTCCACTTT | TRBV3-1 | many | TRBJ1-6 | NA
CASSPPGLAATRETQYF | TGTGCCAGCAGCCCCCCTGGGCTAGCGGCAACCCGAGAGACCCAGTACTTC | TRBV3-1 | many | TRBJ2-5 | TRBD2
CSVEDPTRLTTNTEAFF | TGCAGCGTTGAAGATCCCACGCGCCTCACTACGAACACTGAAGCTTTCTTT | TRBV29-1 | many | TRBJ1-1 | NA
CASSEGSASYGYTF | TGTGCCAGCAGTGAAGGGTCAGCTAGCTATGGCTACACCTTC | TRBV6-1 | many | TRBJ1-2 | NA
CASTPSGGYDQPQHF | TGTGCCAGCACTCCCAGTGGGGGGTACGATCAGCCCCAGCATTTT | TRBV18 | many | TRBJ1-5 | NA
CASSYSPGQGEQYF | TGTGCCAGCAGTTACTCCCCAGGGCAAGGCGAGCAGTACTTC | TRBV6-5 | many | TRBJ2-7 | NA
CASSGSGGRASDEQFF | TGTGCCAGCAGTGGGTCGGGCGGGAGGGCCTCGGATGAGCAGTTCTTC | TRBV6-1 | NA | TRBJ2-1 | TRBD2
CASSYLTGTGLLGYTF | TGTGCCAGCAGTTACTTGACCGGGACAGGGCTACTCGGCTACACCTTC | TRBV6-9 | many | TRBJ1-2 | TRBD1
CASSFSLAGGGNEQFF | TGTGCCAGCAGCTTTAGCCTAGCGGGAGGTGGCAATGAGCAGTTCTTC | TRBV11-1 | many | TRBJ2-1 | TRBD2
CAWSVGGGGGTEAFF | TGTGCCTGGAGTGTTGGGGGGGGAGGGGGCACTGAAGCTTTCTTT | TRBV30 | many | TRBJ1-1 | NA
CSVYRTSGSYEQYF | TGCAGCGTTTACCGGACTAGCGGGAGCTACGAGCAGTACTTC | TRBV29-1 | NA | TRBJ2-7 | TRBD2
CASSQAGSLYNEQFF | TGCGCCAGCAGCCAAGCAGGTTCACTGTACAATGAGCAGTTCTTC | TRBV4-1 | NA | TRBJ2-1 | NA
CASGLTGGDGYTF | TGTGCTAGTGGATTGACAGGGGGCGATGGCTACACCTTC | TRBV12-5 | many | TRBJ1-2 | TRBD1
CASRSADSNEKLFF | TGTGCCAGCAGAAGCGCTGACTCGAATGAAAAACTGTTTTTT | TRBV6-1 | many | TRBJ1-4 | NA
CASSQDLGGGEAFF | TGCGCCAGCAGCCAAGATCTGGGGGGAGGTGAAGCTTTCTTT | TRBV4-1 | many | TRBJ1-1 | NA
CASSESQNSNQPQHF | TGTGCCAGCAGTGAATCCCAGAATAGCAATCAGCCCCAGCATTTT | TRBV2 | many | TRBJ1-5 | NA